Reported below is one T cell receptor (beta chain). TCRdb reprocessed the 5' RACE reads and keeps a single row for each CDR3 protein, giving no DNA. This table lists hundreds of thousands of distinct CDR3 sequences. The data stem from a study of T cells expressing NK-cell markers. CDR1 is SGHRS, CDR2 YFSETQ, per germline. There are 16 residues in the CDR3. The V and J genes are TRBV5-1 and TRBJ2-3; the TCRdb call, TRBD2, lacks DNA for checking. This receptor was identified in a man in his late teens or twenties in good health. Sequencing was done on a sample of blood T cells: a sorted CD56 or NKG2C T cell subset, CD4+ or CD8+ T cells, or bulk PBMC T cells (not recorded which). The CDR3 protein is CASSHRGLLHTDTQYF.